This T cell receptor (beta chain) was captured in a study of control samples from healthy donors and cancer patients (dated by TCRdb to about 2020). Reading the germline V gene gives CDR1 SGHRS and CDR2 YFSETQ. V loses 4 bases at its end and J loses 6 bases; junction bases beyond the gene matches: 9. The CDR3 starts with the cysteine, ends with the phenylalanine, and has 15 residues. Only the CDR3 DNA is retained, 45 bases long and in frame from the first base. The table lists this clone with a few counts. Its target antigen remains unknown. The sample holds no much larger clone one base away, and base qualities are not on file. Receptors were amplified or captured by the immunoSEQ multiplex PCR assay. TCRdb carries this immuneACCESS record with in-frame sequences only. Its versions omit some clonotypes, under half of them owing to an unresolved V gene in the studies checked, with the rest unexplained. This sample comprises approximately 59,000 clones, approximately 87% of them detected only once. Of the sample, more than 9.5% is held by the ten largest clones.

Sequenced material: PBMCs. This TCR derives from a woman in her sixties with lung cancer. The chain uses TRBV5-1 and TRBJ2-7, and TRBD2 matches 11 of the central bases. The CDR3 region has the sequence CASSMGLAGGIEQYF. DNA sequence: TGCGCCAGCAGCATGGGGCTAGCGGGAGGTATCGAGCAGTACTTC.